What follows are 14 T cell receptor beta chains derived from one specimen sequenced in a study of blood T cell repertoires in COVID-19. Method: immunoSEQ multiplex PCR; TCRdb's copy keeps in-frame clones and lacks some. Here the sample spans 100,000 to 130,000 clones, around four fifths being singletons. Sample: peripheral blood. These receptors all come from a man in his 70s with acute or convalescent COVID-19.

This clone has a handful of counts. The V gene is TRBV6-5, the J gene TRBJ1-5; D gene unclear. The CDR3 covers 12 residues. V gave up 5 bases and J gave up 3 bases, with 5 bases separating them. CDR1 and CDR2 (germline): MNHEY, SVGAGI. For the CDR3, the DNA is TGTGCCAGCAGTAGCCTCAATCAGCCCCAGCATTTT. Translation: CASSSLNQPQHF.

The V gene is TRBV10-3, the J gene TRBJ2-5, with 9 bases aligning to TRBD2. Germline values: CDR1 ENHRY, CDR2 SYGVKD. The CDR3 contains 14 residues. With V trimmed by 4 bases and J by 0 bases, 0 bases remained unmatched. This CDR3 reads CAISVAGDQETQYF. The CDR3 DNA sequence: TGTGCCATCAGTGTAGCGGGGGACCAAGAGACCCAGTACTTC.

This chain links TRBV2 with TRBJ2-7; 7 bases are a match to TRBD2. CDR3 size: 15 residues. Germline V gene data show CDR1 as SNHLY and CDR2 as FYNNEI. J lost 2 bases, V lost 2 bases, and 6 bases had no gene match. The DNA for the CDR3 is TGTGCCAGCAGTGAAAGCGGGACTGGGACCTACGAGCAGTACTTC. Its protein product is CASSESGTGTYEQYF.

The rearrangement joins TRBV12-3 or TRBV12-4 to TRBJ1-2, with 9 bases that match TRBD1. The junction had 0 bases not matched to a gene; V was cut back by 1 base and J by 6 bases. The CDR3 is 13 amino acids. CDR3 sequence (DNA): TGTGCCAGCAGTTTAGGGACAGGGGATGGCTACACCTTC. It specifies CASSLGTGDGYTF.

The V call is TRBV7-3, the J call TRBJ2-3; D might be TRBD1 (6 bases). V was cut by 3 bases and J by 2 bases, with 18 bases left in between. CDR1 is SGHTA, CDR2 FQGTGA, per germline. This CDR3 region has 17 residues. The chain's CDR3 is CASSLAGTGFNTDTQYF. The CDR3 region has the DNA TGTGCCAGCAGCTTGGCCGGAACAGGGTTCAACACAGATACGCAGTATTTT.

The J gene is TRBJ1-1, the V gene TRBV5-6; weak D call: TRBD1 (5 bases). This CDR3 spans 13 amino acids. Germline assignment: CDR1 SGHDT and CDR2 YYEEEE. V lost 2 bases to trimming and J lost 4 bases, with 9 bases between them. The CDR3 is CASSFAGPTEAFF. DNA of the CDR3: TGTGCCAGCAGCTTCGCAGGGCCCACTGAAGCTTTCTTT.

This clone has just a few counts. This chain joins TRBV9 and TRBJ2-3, with 11 bases lining up with TRBD1. The CDR3 loop spans 19 amino acids. In germline, CDR1 is SGDLS, CDR2 YYNGEE. Germline trimming cut 3 bases from V and 1 base from J; bases unmatched to any gene: 13. CDR3 in amino acids: CASSGGPWTGGRGTDTQYF. As DNA, the CDR3 is TGTGCCAGCAGCGGAGGACCCTGGACAGGGGGCCGGGGCACAGATACGCAGTATTTT.

The rearrangement uses TRBV5-6 and TRBJ2-2; perhaps TRBD2 as D (7 bases). Trimming left V 4 bases short and J 0 bases short, with 13 bases between. CDR3 size: 16 residues. In germline, CDR1 is SGHDT, CDR2 YYEEEE. CDR3 bases: TGTGCCAGCAGCGGACCGGGGGGCCCGAACACCGGGGAGCTGTTTTTT. Its protein is CASSGPGGPNTGELFF.

The V gene is TRBV28, the J gene TRBJ2-1; a possible D gene is TRBD2 (6 bases). This CDR3 has 12 amino acids. The germline V gene has CDR1 MDHEN and CDR2 SYDVKM. The ends were cut back, 3 bases at V and 7 bases at J, with 7 bases in the middle. CDR3 protein: CASSLLANEQFF. For the CDR3, the DNA is TGTGCCAGCAGTTTGCTAGCGAATGAGCAGTTCTTC.

This chain links TRBV4-2 with TRBJ1-1; D might be TRBD1 (6 bases). The CDR3 consists of 16 residues. V was cut by 2 bases and J by 1 base, with 14 bases left in between. Germline values: CDR1 LGHNA, CDR2 YNFKEQ. The CDR3 reads CASSQTLQTGNTEAFF. CDR3 nucleotide sequence: TGTGCCAGCAGCCAAACACTGCAGACAGGGAACACTGAAGCTTTCTTT.

The chain carries TRBV19 and TRBJ1-5; 9 bases match TRBD1. Germline values: CDR1 LNHDA, CDR2 SQIVND (reference sequence). The trim removed 5 bases at V and 6 bases at J, leaving 5 bases unmatched. The CDR3 spans 14 residues. CDR3 region: CASSVTGGSQPQHF. CDR3 in DNA: TGTGCCAGTAGTGTCACAGGGGGCAGTCAGCCCCAGCATTTT.

The chain links TRBV5-1 to TRBJ2-3; TRBD2 matches at 10 bases. J gave up 3 bases and V 2 bases, and 6 bases lay outside the gene matches. CDR1 is SGHRS and CDR2 is YFSETQ in the germline V gene. The CDR3 is made up of 16 amino acids. The CDR3 loop is CASSFSGGTRTDTQYF. CDR3 DNA sequence: TGCGCCAGCAGCTTTAGCGGGGGGACAAGGACAGATACGCAGTATTTT.

The rearrangement uses TRBV27 and TRBJ2-7; a weak D match, TRBD2 (6 bases). CDR1 is MNHEY and CDR2 is SMNVEV in the germline V gene (reference sequence). V dropped 3 bases and J dropped 7 bases, with 16 bases sitting between them. The CDR3 consists of 14 residues. The CDR3 protein is CASSFDGWGEEQYF. In DNA, the CDR3 is TGTGCCAGCAGTTTTGACGGGTGGGGGGAAGAGCAGTACTTC.

This clone was picked up a small number of times. J is TRBJ1-2 and V is TRBV6-5; TRBD1 is a possible D gene (6 bases). Trimming took off 5 bases at V and 7 bases at J, with 11 bases between the two ends. The CDR3 extends over 12 amino acids. Germline V gene data show CDR1 as MNHEY and CDR2 as SVGAGI. The CDR3 DNA follows: TGTGCCAGCAGTCGACAGGAGCGTGGCTACACCTTC. Amino acid sequence: CASSRQERGYTF.